This TCR beta chain derives from a study of blood T cell repertoires in COVID-19. CDR3 size: 14 residues. Trimming cost V 0 bases and J 5 bases, with 10 bases left between them. Germline V gene sequence: CDR1 SGHRS, CDR2 YFSETQ. The protocol was immunoSEQ multiplex PCR, while the TCRdb copy is restricted to in-frame clones and leaves out a portion. The sample comprises about 120,000 clones, about four fifths of which are singletons, and 2.3% rests with the top ten. This rearrangement joins TRBV5-1 to TRBJ2-3; D might be TRBD1 (6 bases). Sequencing was performed on peripheral blood. This clonotype was obtained from a man aged 65-85 years with acute or convalescent COVID-19. The chain's CDR3 is CASSLGQGIDTQYF. As DNA, the CDR3 is TGCGCCAGCAGCTTGGGGCAGGGGATAGATACGCAGTATTTT.